This record concerns one T cell receptor beta chain sequence. Its antigen remains unidentified. The sample is drawn from a study of blood T cells in healthy people across ages. The wider study: Capture via template switching afforded approximately one barcoded beta molecule per two T cells.

Study conclusions and caveats: The study found TCR beta diversity correlated strongly with naive T cell percentage. Both higher diversity and more naive CD4+ cells marked long-lived donors when set against aged donors. Researchers deemed the diversity estimates from one million T cells underestimates.

Germline assignment: CDR1 SGHRS and CDR2 YFSETQ. The CDR3 extends over 15 amino acids. V shed 7 bases and J 0 bases; nucleotides not matched to a gene: 4. Combining a sample-barcoded 5' primer with a J-beta primer mix, a second PCR ran for roughly 7 to 12 cycles. One entry per CDR3 protein results from TCRdb running MiXCR on the 5' RACE reads. This sample has hundreds of thousands of distinct CDR3 sequences, with 49% found just once. This chain links TRBV5-1 with TRBJ1-1, with TRBD1 matching 12 bases. This receptor was identified in a woman aged 55 to 70 in good health. What was sequenced was blood. CDR3 in amino acids: CASGTGGLMNTEAFF. The CDR3 nucleotides read TGCGCCAGCGGGACAGGGGGCTTAATGAACACTGAAGCTTTCTTT.